This TCR beta chain was captured by sequencing in a study of blood T cell repertoires in COVID-19. Study in general: Samples taken during acute and convalescent COVID-19 were collected in the United States, Italy and Spain. Sources were T cells, B-cell-depleted T cells, or PBMCs; the material itself was cDNA or gDNA.

In the original workflow: Estimated nucleated cell counts came from reference gene primer amplification. Sequencing was performed with immunoSEQ multiplex PCR; in TCRdb, only in-frame clones are kept and a portion is missing. V and J calls and clone size come straight from that table; D and trimming were deduced from the DNA. The table shows fewer than 110,000 clones, with around 80% occurring only once. CDR3 length equals 15 residues. Germline CDR1 and CDR2: MNHEY and SMNVEV (reference sequence). V dropped 2 bases and J dropped 0 bases, with 10 bases sitting between them. The origin of this receptor is a man between 65 and 85 years old with acute or convalescent COVID-19. The sequencing input was peripheral blood. The rearrangement joins TRBV27 to TRBJ1-2; a weak D match, TRBD1 (5 bases). CDR3 nucleotide sequence: TGTGCCAGCAGTTTAAGACAGTCTACTAACTATGGCTACACCTTC. This codes for CASSLRQSTNYGYTF.